These T cell receptor beta chains were read from a single sample in a study of T cell responses to AZD1222 COVID-19 vaccine. Clones were read by immunoSEQ multiplex PCR, and TCRdb kept only the in-frame ones, dropping some. The repertoire consists of roughly 120,000 clones, with roughly 90% occurring once and the leading ten covering about 7.5%. Material: peripheral blood, obtained 28 days after the second AZD1222 dose. These receptors were taken from an adult who received the AZD1222 COVID-19 vaccine. CDR3s include the opening cysteine and the closing phenylalanine or tryptophan. A D gene is named only where the DNA matches it firmly. A row's size may be missing; if present it is once, few, many or a size class.

V	D	length	size	J	CDR3	DNA
TRBV10-1	TRBD2	14	once	TRBJ2-3	CASSEGGVTDTQYF	TGCGCCAGCAGTGAGGGGGGGGTGACAGATACGCAGTATTTT
TRBV25-1	NA	16	NA	TRBJ2-1	CASSSRQALRVNEQFF	TGTGCCAGCAGTTCACGACAGGCCTTGAGGGTCAATGAGCAGTTCTTC
TRBV19	NA	17	NA	TRBJ1-1	CASSPRYKFDMNTEAFF	TGTGCCAGTAGTCCGCGGTACAAATTCGACATGAACACTGAAGCTTTCTTT
TRBV11-2	TRBD2	16	NA	TRBJ2-7	CASSFTRLAGGYEQYF	TGTGCCAGCAGCTTCACCAGACTAGCGGGGGGGTACGAGCAGTACTTC
TRBV5-1	NA	14	NA	TRBJ1-1	CASSLAMLNTEAFF	TGCGCCAGCAGCTTGGCTATGTTGAACACTGAAGCTTTCTTT
TRBV9	NA	12	NA	TRBJ2-7	CASSAGIGGQYF	TGTGCCAGCAGCGCTGGTATTGGGGGCCAGTACTTC
TRBV28	NA	16	NA	TRBJ2-7	CASTPWGAKTSYEQYF	TGTGCCAGCACTCCTTGGGGGGCAAAAACCTCCTACGAGCAGTACTTC
TRBV28	NA	12	NA	TRBJ2-7	CASSQIPDPPGF	TGTGCCAGCAGTCAGATTCCCGACCCGCCGGGCTTC
TRBV4-2	NA	15	NA	TRBJ1-1	CASSQERALNTEAFF	TGTGCCAGCAGCCAAGAGCGGGCCTTGAACACTGAAGCTTTCTTT
TRBV15	NA	15	NA	TRBJ1-6	CATDSYGGTNSPLHF	TGTGCCACCGACAGCTACGGGGGAACGAATTCACCCCTCCACTTT
TRBV27	NA	17	NA	TRBJ2-1	CASTPGVTGTHYNEQFF	TGTGCCAGCACCCCGGGGGTAACCGGGACACATTACAATGAGCAGTTCTTC
TRBV28	TRBD1	15	NA	TRBJ1-5	CASSSGQGGNQPQHF	TGTGCCAGCAGTTCCGGACAGGGAGGGAATCAGCCCCAGCATTTT
TRBV6-2/TRBV6-3	TRBD2	15	NA	TRBJ2-7	CASSYGTTYSYEQYF	TGTGCCAGCAGTTATGGGACTACGTACTCCTACGAGCAGTACTTC
TRBV5-8	TRBD1	16	NA	TRBJ2-7	CASSYIRDSYSYEQYF	TGTGCCAGCAGCTATATCCGGGACAGTTACTCCTACGAGCAGTACTTC
TRBV28	TRBD2	13	once	TRBJ2-1	CASSRGSYNEQFF	TGTGCCAGCTCGCGGGGGTCCTACAATGAGCAGTTCTTC
TRBV10-2	NA	12	NA	TRBJ1-6	CASRPNNSPLHF	TGCGCCAGCAGGCCGAATAATTCACCCCTCCACTTT
TRBV19	TRBD1	13	NA	TRBJ1-2	CASSIGTDYGYTF	TGTGCCAGTAGTATCGGGACAGACTATGGCTACACCTTC
TRBV19	NA	16	NA	TRBJ1-1	CASSIDRSRRRPEAFF	TGTGCCAGTAGTATAGATCGCTCGCGGAGGCGGCCTGAAGCTTTCTTT
TRBV5-1	NA	14	NA	TRBJ2-7	CASSLEGRTYEQYF	TGCGCCAGCAGCTTGGAAGGACGGACCTACGAGCAGTACTTC
TRBV25-1	NA	16	NA	TRBJ2-3	CASSEILREHTDTQYF	TGTGCCAGCAGTGAAATCTTGAGGGAACACACAGATACGCAGTATTTT
TRBV18	TRBD1	17	NA	TRBJ1-6	CASSPYRGGETNSPLHF	TGTGCCAGCTCACCCTACAGGGGAGGCGAAACCAATTCACCCCTCCACTTT
TRBV3-1/TRBV3-2	TRBD1	16	once	TRBJ2-7	CASSTSRDRAPYEQYF	TGTGCCAGCAGCACTTCCCGTGACAGGGCACCCTACGAGCAGTACTTC
TRBV19	NA	15	NA	TRBJ1-1	CASSAWGGANTEAFF	TGTGCCAGTAGTGCATGGGGAGGGGCGAACACTGAAGCTTTCTTT
TRBV2	NA	14	NA	TRBJ2-7	CATIRDGNSYEQYF	TGTGCCACAATCCGGGACGGCAACTCCTACGAGCAGTACTTC
TRBV10-3	NA	14	NA	TRBJ2-2	CAISESMVPGELFF	TGTGCCATCAGTGAGTCGATGGTTCCCGGGGAGCTGTTTTTT
TRBV27	TRBD2	15	NA	TRBJ2-1	CASRPGGSSYNEQFF	TGTGCCAGCAGGCCGGGGGGAAGCTCCTACAATGAGCAGTTCTTC
TRBV5-1	TRBD2	14	NA	TRBJ2-7	CASSLSGRGYEQYF	TGCGCCAGCAGCTTGAGCGGGAGGGGATACGAGCAGTACTTC
TRBV27	NA	14	NA	TRBJ2-7	CASSFGVASYEQYF	TGTGCCAGCAGTTTTGGGGTAGCGTCCTACGAGCAGTACTTC
TRBV5-1	NA	14	once	TRBJ1-4	CASSLTPTNEKLFF	TGCGCCAGCAGCCTGACACCAACTAATGAAAAACTGTTTTTT
TRBV25-1	NA	16	NA	TRBJ2-7	CASSDPHQGGTNEQYF	TGTGCCAGCAGTGACCCTCACCAGGGGGGAACGAACGAGCAGTACTTC
TRBV4-1	NA	11	NA	TRBJ1-1	CASSGQGEAFF	TGCGCCAGCAGCGGTCAAGGCGAAGCTTTCTTT
TRBV4-2	NA	15	NA	TRBJ1-4	CASSQEGAGFPIRFF	TGTGCCAGCAGCCAAGAGGGGGCCGGGTTCCCGATCCGGTTTTTT
TRBV28	NA	11	NA	TRBJ1-1	CASSSNTEAFF	TGTGCCAGCAGCTCGAACACTGAAGCTTTCTTT
TRBV6-6	TRBD1	14	NA	TRBJ1-2	CASSTGGQNYGYTF	TGTGCCAGCAGCACAGGGGGCCAGAACTATGGCTACACCTTC
TRBV7-9	NA	15	NA	TRBJ2-5	CASSFPDSYQETQYF	TGTGCCAGCAGCTTCCCTGACAGTTACCAAGAGACCCAGTACTTC
TRBV2	TRBD2	13	NA	TRBJ2-1	CASSGTSGNEQFF	TGTGCCAGCAGCGGGACTAGCGGGAATGAGCAGTTCTTC
TRBV5-1	TRBD1	15	NA	TRBJ1-2	CASSSGTGVAYGYTF	TGCGCCAGCAGCTCCGGGACAGGGGTGGCCTATGGCTACACCTTC
TRBV16	TRBD1	13	NA	TRBJ2-7	CASSRTGVHEQYF	TGTGCCAGCAGCCGTACAGGGGTCCACGAGCAGTACTTC
TRBV19	NA	13	NA	TRBJ1-5	CASSIVGNQPQHF	TGTGCCAGTAGTATCGTCGGCAATCAGCCCCAGCATTTT
TRBV6-5	NA	15	NA	TRBJ1-2	CASIPGWGANYGYTF	TGTGCCAGCATTCCCGGATGGGGGGCCAACTATGGCTACACCTTC
TRBV4-1	NA	13	once	TRBJ2-4	CASSQGAKNIQYF	TGCGCCAGCAGCCAAGGAGCCAAAAACATTCAGTACTTC
TRBV5-1	NA	14	NA	TRBJ1-1	CASSLAGTNTEAFF	TGCGCCAGCAGCTTGGCGGGGACCAACACTGAAGCTTTCTTT
TRBV4-1	TRBD1	15	NA	TRBJ1-2	CASSTRDRGGYGYTF	TGCGCCAGCAGCACCCGGGACAGGGGGGGGTATGGCTACACCTTC
TRBV15	TRBD2	17	NA	TRBJ2-1	CATSRVIDSGSHNEQFF	TGTGCCACCAGCAGAGTCATTGATAGCGGGAGTCACAATGAGCAGTTCTTC
TRBV5-4	TRBD1	16	NA	TRBJ1-1	CASSSRSGTGNTEAFF	TGTGCCAGCAGCTCTCGGTCCGGGACAGGGAACACTGAAGCTTTCTTT
TRBV5-1	NA	23	NA	TRBJ1-4	CASSSRTPTSPVWGIGSNEKLFF	TGCGCCAGCAGCTCCCGTACCCCAACTTCGCCAGTGTGGGGCATCGGATCTAATGAAAAACTGTTTTTT
TRBV2	TRBD2	12	NA	TRBJ2-7	CASSEAGLSQYF	TGTGCCAGCAGCGAAGCGGGGTTGTCGCAGTACTTC
TRBV19	NA	15	NA	TRBJ2-4	CASKIGRGPQNIQYF	TGTGCCAGTAAGATTGGACGGGGCCCCCAAAACATTCAGTACTTC
TRBV11-2	NA	12	NA	TRBJ2-5	CASSPGHETQYF	TGTGCCAGCAGCCCGGGACACGAGACCCAGTACTTC
TRBV7-6	NA	17	NA	TRBJ2-1	CASSLADFTDSYNEQFF	TGTGCCAGCAGCTTAGCGGATTTCACGGACTCCTACAATGAGCAGTTCTTC
TRBV19	NA	15	NA	TRBJ1-1	CASSPLGGPDTEAFF	TGTGCCAGTAGTCCGCTTGGAGGCCCCGACACTGAAGCTTTCTTT
TRBV2	NA	15	NA	TRBJ1-5	CASSVSVSGNQPQHF	TGTGCCAGCAGTGTTTCTGTAAGCGGCAATCAGCCCCAGCATTTT
TRBV11-2	TRBD1	14	NA	TRBJ2-7	CASSRTGPPYEQYF	TGTGCCAGCAGCCGGACAGGGCCGCCCTACGAGCAGTACTTC
TRBV7-9	NA	16	NA	TRBJ2-3	CASSPELGVQEYTQYF	TGTGCCAGCAGCCCCGAGCTTGGGGTCCAGGAGTATACGCAGTATTTT
TRBV7-2	TRBD2	17	NA	TRBJ2-1	CASSLRRLAGGYNEQFF	TGTGCCAGCAGCTTAAGGCGACTAGCGGGGGGATACAATGAGCAGTTCTTC
TRBV29-1	TRBD1	14	NA	TRBJ2-1	CSVPHRDRLNEQFF	TGCAGCGTTCCCCACCGGGACAGACTCAATGAGCAGTTCTTC
TRBV5-8	NA	15	NA	TRBJ1-5	CASSTGFRARRAQHF	TGTGCCAGCAGCACCGGATTCAGGGCGCGGAGGGCCCAGCATTTT
TRBV11-3	TRBD1	16	NA	TRBJ2-6	CASSLDTGAGANVLTF	TGTGCCAGCAGCTTAGATACAGGGGCTGGGGCCAACGTCCTGACTTTC
TRBV3-1/TRBV3-2	TRBD1	16	NA	TRBJ1-3	CASSQEDRISGNTIYF	TGTGCCAGCAGCCAAGAGGACAGGATCTCTGGAAACACCATATATTTT